The 20 T cell receptor beta chains presented below share a single source sample, sequenced in a study of blood T cell repertoires in COVID-19. Measured with immunoSEQ multiplex PCR; TCRdb has only the in-frame clones, and not every one. This sample yields 160,000 or so clones, of which 70% to 90% are seen a single time; around 7% belongs to the top ten. Sequencing was done on a sample of PBMCs or T cells enriched from blood (not recorded which). The receptors were sampled from a woman aged 45-65 years who had recovered from COVID-19.

This clone was found a few times. This chain uses TRBV7-9 with TRBJ1-1, with no clear D. Germline values: CDR1 SEHNR, CDR2 FQNEAQ (reference sequence). V lost 6 bases to trimming and J lost 7 bases, with 12 bases between them. CDR3 length: 12 amino acids. The CDR3 here is CASSSVIGEAFF. CDR3 DNA: TGTGCCAGCAGTTCGGTTATTGGTGAAGCTTTCTTT.

The CDR3: CASSPGWDSVYGYTF. The CDR3 DNA reads TGTGCCAGCAGCCCGGGTTGGGACAGCGTATATGGCTACACCTTC. The chain employs TRBV5-4 and TRBJ1-2; 7 nucleotides agree with TRBD1. Germline V gene data show CDR1 as SGHNT and CDR2 as YYREEE (reference sequence). Unmatched junction bases numbered 11, after V lost 4 bases and J lost 5 bases. The CDR3 is 15 residues long.

This clone has only one observation. CDR3 nucleotides: TGTGCCAGCAGCAACTGGACAGGGACGGTGAGCTATGGCTACACCTTC. It codes for CASSNWTGTVSYGYTF. The chain uses TRBV6-2 or TRBV6-3 and TRBJ1-2, with 8 bases fitting TRBD1. J lost 4 bases, V lost 6 bases, and 13 bases had no gene match. The CDR3 spans 16 residues. Germline values: CDR1 MNHEY, CDR2 SVGEGT.

The chain employs TRBV4-1 and TRBJ2-2; the match to TRBD2 covers 7 bases. Germline V gives CDR1 MGHRA, CDR2 YSYEKL. This CDR3 comprises 17 residues. V shed 1 base, J shed 3 bases, and the junction held 8 bases outside the gene matches. DNA of the CDR3: TGCGCCAGCAGCCAAGTTACGGGAGGCGGGTACACCGGGGAGCTGTTTTTT. Translated, it gives CASSQVTGGGYTGELFF.

This rearrangement joins TRBV11-3 to TRBJ2-1, with D tentatively TRBD1 (6 bases). There are 19 residues in the CDR3. Per germline, CDR1 SGHNT and CDR2 YENEEA. V lost 1 base and J 1 base, leaving 20 bases between the germline ends. In DNA, the CDR3 is TGTGCCAGCAGCTTAGGTTTCAGGGGACGAGATGGGTCCTACAATGAGCAGTTCTTC. Translation gives CASSLGFRGRDGSYNEQFF.

The gene calls are TRBV19 and TRBJ2-2; 8 positions agree with TRBD2. Germline V gene data show CDR1 as LNHDA and CDR2 as SQIVND (reference sequence). This CDR3 is built from 16 residues. J was trimmed by 1 base and V by 6 bases; bases with no gene match: 7. Here the CDR3 DNA reads TGTGCCAGTAGCGGGGGCAGCGGGGGGAACACCGGGGAGCTGTTTTTT. The encoded protein is CASSGGSGGNTGELFF.

CDR3 sequence reads: CASSLESRGRSNEKLFF. The CDR3 coding sequence is TGTGCCAGCAGCTTAGAATCCAGAGGGAGGTCTAATGAAAAACTGTTTTTT. The chain carries TRBV11-3 and TRBJ1-4; D gene uncertain. V was shortened by 0 bases and J by 3 bases, with 14 bases between the two germline ends. CDR1 is SGHNT and CDR2 is YENEEA in the germline V gene. CDR3 size: 17 residues. The whole variable domain, remainder taken from reference TRBV11-3 and TRBJ1-4, is EAGVVQSPRYKIIEKKQPVAFWCNPISGHNTLYWYLQNLGQGPELLIRYENEEAVDDSQLPKDRFSAERLKGVDSTLKIQPAELGDSAVYLCASSLESRGRSNEKLFFGSGTQLSVL.

The V call is TRBV18, the J call TRBJ2-7; 10 bases are a match to TRBD2. Germline loops: CDR1 KGHSH, CDR2 LQKENI. This CDR3 spans 16 amino acids. Trimming cost V 3 bases and J 11 bases; bases outside gene matches: 16. DNA of the CDR3: TGTGCCAGCTCACCTGGGGGATGGACTAGCGGAGATTCGGAGTACTTC. Residues: CASSPGGWTSGDSEYF.

CDR3 region: CASSLEEEANTGELFF. CDR3 sequence (DNA): TGTGCCAGCAGCTTAGAAGAGGAGGCGAACACCGGGGAGCTGTTTTTT. V is TRBV7-6 and J is TRBJ2-2; tentatively, D is TRBD2 (5 bases). Trimming left V 1 base short and J 0 bases short, with 9 bases between. The CDR3 is 16 residues long. Germline values: CDR1 SGHVS, CDR2 FNYEAQ.

This rearrangement joins TRBV18 to TRBJ1-2, with 7 bases identical to TRBD1. J gave up 6 bases and V 6 bases, and 7 bases lay outside the gene matches. This CDR3 spans 13 amino acids. From germline, CDR1 is KGHSH and CDR2 LQKENI. This CDR3 is CASSWQGGDGYTF. CDR3 nucleotide sequence: TGTGCCAGCTCTTGGCAGGGGGGTGATGGCTACACCTTC.

This clone was seen only once. The chain employs TRBV27 and TRBJ2-1; TRBD2 agrees at 13 bases. CDR3 length: 13 amino acids. The germline gives CDR1 MNHEY, CDR2 SMNVEV (reference sequence). J gave up 9 bases and V 7 bases, and 3 bases lay outside the gene matches. The CDR3 protein is CASTRLAGGEQFF. CDR3 coding DNA: TGTGCCAGCACCAGACTAGCGGGAGGTGAGCAGTTCTTC.

The genes are TRBV9 and TRBJ1-2; TRBD1 matches at 8 bases. The CDR3 extends over 14 amino acids. The germline V gene encodes CDR1 SGDLS and CDR2 YYNGEE. J gave up 8 bases and V 3 bases, and 9 bases lay outside the gene matches. This CDR3 reads CASSAGGASLGYTF. CDR3 DNA: TGTGCCAGCAGCGCAGGGGGCGCTTCTCTCGGCTACACCTTC.

The V call is TRBV7-2, the J call TRBJ2-2; weak D call: TRBD1 (5 bases). The CDR3 consists of 15 residues. The germline CDR1 and CDR2 sequences are SGHTA and FQGNSA. V was clipped by 3 bases and J by 1 base, with 9 bases between them. The CDR3 DNA follows: TGTGCCAGCAGCTTTCAGGGTTGGAACACCGGGGAGCTGTTTTTT. It codes for CASSFQGWNTGELFF.

The chain recombines TRBV6-5 with TRBJ1-1, with TRBD1 matching 9 bases. CDR1 and CDR2 from the germline V gene are MNHEY and SVGAGI. Losses at the gene ends were 6 bases for V and 1 base for J; bases not matched to a gene: 3. This CDR3 is 14 amino acids long. The DNA of the CDR3 is TGTGCCAGCAGCGACAGGGGGGCGAACACTGAAGCTTTCTTT. It encodes CASSDRGANTEAFF.

This sequence joins TRBV11-1 and TRBJ2-5; D might be TRBD2 (6 bases). V was pared by 1 base and J by 5 bases, with 8 bases between. This CDR3 has 13 amino acids. Germline lookup yields CDR1 SGHAT and CDR2 FQDESV (reference sequence). The CDR3 loop reads CASSLGLVETQYF. The CDR3 DNA follows: TGTGCCAGCAGCTTAGGACTAGTGGAGACCCAGTACTTC. The full variable domain, its missing parts supplied by reference TRBV11-1 and TRBJ2-5, is EAEVAQSPRYKITEKSQAVAFWCDPISGHATLYWYRQILGQGPELLVQFQDESVVDDSQLPKDRFSAERLKGVDSTLKIQPAELGDSAMYLCASSLGLVETQYFGPGTRLLVL.

The chain has TRBV6-2 or TRBV6-3 and TRBJ2-7; 10 bases align to TRBD1. V lost 5 bases and J lost 5; bases outside the gene matches: 6. CDR3 size: 14 residues. CDR1 and CDR2 (germline): MNHEY, SVGEGT. The CDR3 DNA is TGTGCCAGCAGTAATGGGGACAGGGGTCACGAGCAGTACTTC. This gives the protein CASSNGDRGHEQYF.

This sequence joins TRBV29-1 and TRBJ2-5; 12 nucleotides align to TRBD2. Germline CDR1 reads SQVTM; CDR2 reads ANQGSEA. V lost 7 bases, J lost 5 bases, and 8 bases stayed unmatched. The CDR3 consists of 14 residues. The CDR3, as DNA: TGCAGCGCACCGCTAGCGGGGGGGTTTGAGACCCAGTACTTC. Protein product: CSAPLAGGFETQYF. Complete variable domain (other parts from reference TRBV29-1 and TRBJ2-5): SAVISQKPSRDICQRGTSLTIQCQVDSQVTMMFWYRQQPGQSLTLIATANQGSEATYESGFVIDKFPISRPNLTFSTLTVSNMSPEDSSIYLCSAPLAGGFETQYFGPGTRLLVL.

The chain recombines TRBV7-2 with TRBJ2-7, with TRBD2 matching 8 bases. Per the germline V gene, CDR1 is SGHTA and CDR2 is FQGNSA. Unmatched junction bases numbered 12, after V lost 3 bases and J lost 2 bases. The CDR3 sequence is 17 residues long. The DNA for the CDR3 is TGTGCCAGCAGCTTGACCCCCACTAGCGGTGTACCCTACGAGCAGTACTTC. It translates to CASSLTPTSGVPYEQYF.

V usage is TRBV6-5 and J usage is TRBJ1-1, with 7 positions matching TRBD1. CDR1 is MNHEY and CDR2 is SVGAGI in the germline V gene. Trimming at V came to 6 bases and at J to 11 bases, leaving 12 bases not matched to a gene. This CDR3 comprises 13 residues. The CDR3 loop is CASRGTAREVAFF. The CDR3 DNA reads TGTGCCAGCAGGGGGACAGCTCGCGAGGTGGCTTTCTTT.

The rearrangement uses TRBV11-2 and TRBJ1-6; D gene uncertain. Germline values: CDR1 SGHAT, CDR2 FQNNGV. V was pared by 2 bases and J by 14 bases, with 10 bases between. The CDR3 spans 12 residues. The CDR3 DNA is TGTGCCAGCAGCTTAAGCGTCGGGGCCCTCCACTTT. Translated, it gives CASSLSVGALHF.